This T cell receptor (beta chain) is from a study of T cell responses to AZD1222 COVID-19 vaccine. Study-level background: Second-dose intervals of approximately 4 or approximately 12 weeks were pooled.

Study-level findings and limits: The study sampled repertoires only after the peak T cell response. Spike-specific TCR breadth and depth rose after two AZD1222 doses. Regions 160-218 and 743-854 dominated among vaccine-associated CD4 TCRs spanning spike.

This clone has just a few counts. No antigen is known for it. CDR3 length equals 14 residues. Trimming removed 4 bases at V and 4 bases at J, with 14 bases between. CDR1 and CDR2 (germline): SGHRS, YFSETQ. Sequenced by immunoSEQ multiplex PCR; TCRdb stores in-frame clones only, minus some. The table has under 95,000 clones, around 85% seen once. This sequence was found in an adult in good health. The rearrangement links TRBV5-1 to TRBJ2-5; no reliable D call. The specimen was peripheral blood, collected on day 0 of AZD1222 vaccination. CDR3 sequence: CASSRAANGETQYF. Here the CDR3 DNA reads TGCGCCAGCAGCAGGGCGGCTAATGGAGAGACCCAGTACTTC.